Shown below are 10 T cell receptor beta chains from a single sample sequenced in a study of cytomegalovirus exposure and HLA in healthy donors. Clones were read by immunoSEQ multiplex PCR, and TCRdb kept only the in-frame ones, dropping some. This sample has roughly 330,000 clones; about 90% occur once, and the top ten carry approximately 1%. The sample was PBMCs. The receptor set was obtained from a woman in her twenties or thirties in good health and CMV-seropositive.

This chain joins TRBV9 and TRBJ2-3; D perhaps matches TRBD2 (6 bases). The CDR3 loop spans 16 amino acids. With 0 bases removed from V and 3 bases from J, the gap between germline ends came to 14 bases. Germline V lookup: CDR1 SGDLS, CDR2 YYNGEE. The CDR3 DNA is TGTGCCAGCAGCGTAGCAGGCGGGACGCAGACAGATACGCAGTATTTT. As protein: CASSVAGGTQTDTQYF.

The chain has TRBV2 and TRBJ2-1; the D is unclear. The CDR3 has 11 amino acids. V was cut by 4 bases and J by 10 bases, with 8 bases left in between. From germline, CDR1 is SNHLY and CDR2 FYNNEI. This CDR3 reads CASSVRREQFF. In DNA form, the CDR3 reads TGTGCCAGCAGTGTTAGAAGAGAGCAGTTCTTC.

The chain employs TRBV9 and TRBJ2-2; the D is unclear. This CDR3 is built from 15 residues. V was shortened by 0 bases and J by 1 base, with 7 bases between the two germline ends. Looked up from germline, CDR1 is SGDLS and CDR2 is YYNGEE. The CDR3 region is CASSVVARNTGELFF. CDR3 nucleotide sequence: TGTGCCAGCAGCGTAGTAGCACGGAACACCGGGGAGCTGTTTTTT.

This clone has a single count. This chain links TRBV2 with TRBJ2-7; 9 bases match TRBD1. V trimming: 6 bases; J trimming: 6 bases; junction bases outside the gene matches: 9. CDR1 is SNHLY and CDR2 is FYNNEI in the germline V gene. CDR3 length: 14 residues. The DNA for the CDR3 is TGTGCCAGCAGCCGACAGGGGGACTCGGGCGAGCAGTACTTC. It translates to CASSRQGDSGEQYF.

This clone was seen once. The chain couples TRBV7-3 to TRBJ2-3, with D possibly being TRBD1 or TRBD2 (5 bases each). The CDR3 has 14 residues. Deletions cut 4 bases from V and 4 bases from J, with 12 bases between. Germline V lookup: CDR1 SGHTA, CDR2 FQGTGA. Written as DNA, the CDR3 is TGTGCCAGCAGCTCGTTGGGGACCTCAGATACGCAGTATTTT. Protein product: CASSSLGTSDTQYF.

The chain links TRBV27 to TRBJ2-1, with D maybe TRBD1 (6 bases). The V end was cut by 8 bases, the J end by 0 bases, with 8 bases between. The CDR3 is 13 amino acids. From germline, CDR1 is MNHEY and CDR2 SMNVEV (reference sequence). The CDR3 region is CASSGASYNEQFF. The DNA of the CDR3 is TGTGCCAGCTCAGGGGCCTCCTACAATGAGCAGTTCTTC.

The chain combines TRBV4-3 with TRBJ2-1, with 8 bases that match TRBD2. The CDR3 extends over 16 amino acids. Germline trimming cut 1 base from V and 4 bases from J; bases unmatched to any gene: 6. The V gene's germline CDR1 is LGHNA and CDR2 YSLEER. CDR3 coding DNA: TGCGCCAGCAGCCAAGCCACGAGCGGGGGTTACAATGAGCAGTTCTTC. It is translated as CASSQATSGGYNEQFF.

V usage is TRBV2 and J usage is TRBJ2-7, with TRBD2 identical over 16 bases. J gave up 3 bases and V 5 bases, and 10 bases lay outside the gene matches. This CDR3 comprises 18 residues. Germline values: CDR1 SNHLY, CDR2 FYNNEI. The CDR3: CASSSPTGLAGGIYEQYF. In nucleotides, the CDR3 is TGTGCCAGCAGTTCTCCGACGGGACTAGCGGGGGGGATCTACGAGCAGTACTTC.

J is TRBJ2-1 and V is TRBV7-8; tentative D call: TRBD2 (6 bases). V lost 2 bases and J lost 4, with 12 bases in between. CDR3 length: 15 residues. Germline V CDR1 and CDR2: SGHVS, FQNEAQ. CDR3 residues: CASSLWTGEYNEQFF. DNA of the CDR3: TGTGCCAGCAGCTTATGGACGGGGGAATACAATGAGCAGTTCTTC.

The chain has TRBV7-8 and TRBJ2-5, with D tentatively TRBD1 or TRBD2 (5 bases each). From germline, CDR1 is SGHVS and CDR2 FQNEAQ. The CDR3 totals 15 residues. Trimming left V 3 bases short and J 5 bases short, with 16 bases between. The CDR3 reads CASSFFGEQGETQYF. The CDR3 DNA sequence: TGTGCCAGCAGCTTCTTTGGGGAGCAGGGTGAGACCCAGTACTTC. Using reference TRBV7-8 and TRBJ2-5 for the parts outside the CDR3, the full variable domain is GAGVSQSPRYKVAKRGQDVALRCDPISGHVSLFWYQQALGQGPEFLTYFQNEAQLDKSGLPSDRFFAERPEGSVSTLKIQRTQQEDSAVYLCASSFFGEQGETQYFGPGTRLLVL.